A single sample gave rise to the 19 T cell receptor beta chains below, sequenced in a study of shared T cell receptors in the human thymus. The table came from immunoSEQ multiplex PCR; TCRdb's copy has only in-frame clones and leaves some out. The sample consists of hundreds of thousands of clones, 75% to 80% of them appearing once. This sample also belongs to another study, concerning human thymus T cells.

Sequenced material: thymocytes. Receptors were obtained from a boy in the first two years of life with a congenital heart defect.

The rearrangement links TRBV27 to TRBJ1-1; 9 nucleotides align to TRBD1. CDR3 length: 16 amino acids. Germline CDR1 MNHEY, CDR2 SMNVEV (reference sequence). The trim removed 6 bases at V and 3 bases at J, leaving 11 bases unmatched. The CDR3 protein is CASSRSGDREDTEAFF. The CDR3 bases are TGTGCCAGCAGCCGATCAGGGGACAGGGAAGACACTGAAGCTTTCTTT.

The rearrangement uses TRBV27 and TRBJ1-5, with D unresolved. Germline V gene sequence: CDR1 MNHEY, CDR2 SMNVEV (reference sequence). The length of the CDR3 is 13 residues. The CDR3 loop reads CSTRTGSNQPQHF. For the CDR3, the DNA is TGTTCTACTCGGACGGGGTCCAATCAGCCCCAGCATTTT.

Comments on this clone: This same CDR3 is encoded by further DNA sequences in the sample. The CDR3: CASSFSGGGYEQYF. The CDR3, as DNA: TGCGCCAGCAGCTTTAGCGGGGGGGGCTACGAGCAGTACTTC. The chain employs TRBV5-1 and TRBJ2-7, with TRBD2 identical over 11 bases. With 2 bases clipped from V and 3 bases from J, the junction kept 1 base outside the gene matches. Germline CDR1 reads SGHRS; CDR2 reads YFSETQ. The CDR3 extends over 14 amino acids.

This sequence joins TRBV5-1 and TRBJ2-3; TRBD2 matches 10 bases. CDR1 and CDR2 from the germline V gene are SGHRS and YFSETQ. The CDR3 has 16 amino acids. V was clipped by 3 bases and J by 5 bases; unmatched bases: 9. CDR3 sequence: CASSSSELAGQDTQYF. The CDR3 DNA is TGCGCCAGCAGCTCATCGGAACTAGCGGGACAAGATACGCAGTATTTT.

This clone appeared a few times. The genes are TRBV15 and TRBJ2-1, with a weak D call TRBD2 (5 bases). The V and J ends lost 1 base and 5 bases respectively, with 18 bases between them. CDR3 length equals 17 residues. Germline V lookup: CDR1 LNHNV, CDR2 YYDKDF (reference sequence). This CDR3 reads CATSRVPLAIGNNEQFF. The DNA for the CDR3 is TGTGCCACCAGCAGAGTCCCCCTAGCTATCGGAAACAATGAGCAGTTCTTC.

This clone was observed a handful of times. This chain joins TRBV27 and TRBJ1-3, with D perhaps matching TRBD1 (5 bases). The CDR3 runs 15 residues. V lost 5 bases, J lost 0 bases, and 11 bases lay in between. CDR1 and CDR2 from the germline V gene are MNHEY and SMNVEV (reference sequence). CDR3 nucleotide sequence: TGTGCCAGCAGTGGAGGGGACTCCTCTGGAAACACCATATATTTT. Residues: CASSGGDSSGNTIYF.

CDR3 sequence (DNA): TGCGCCAGCGGACCCGGGACAGGCTCCTACGAGCAGTACTTC. This codes for CASGPGTGSYEQYF. The genes are TRBV5-1 and TRBJ2-7; 8 bases fit TRBD1. V lost 7 bases and J lost 0; bases outside the gene matches: 6. The CDR3 spans 14 residues. CDR1 and CDR2 (germline): SGHRS, YFSETQ.

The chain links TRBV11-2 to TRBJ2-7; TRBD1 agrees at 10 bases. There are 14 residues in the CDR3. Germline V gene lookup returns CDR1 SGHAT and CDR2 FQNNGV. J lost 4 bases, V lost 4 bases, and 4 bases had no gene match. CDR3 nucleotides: TGTGCCAGCAGCTCGACAGGGGGCGATTACGAGCAGTACTTC. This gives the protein CASSSTGGDYEQYF. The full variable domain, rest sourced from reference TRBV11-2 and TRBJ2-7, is EAGVAQSPRYKIIEKRQSVAFWCNPISGHATLYWYQQILGQGPKLLIQFQNNGVVDDSQLPKDRFSAERLKGVDSTLKIQPAKLEDSAVYLCASSSTGGDYEQYFGPGTRLTVT.

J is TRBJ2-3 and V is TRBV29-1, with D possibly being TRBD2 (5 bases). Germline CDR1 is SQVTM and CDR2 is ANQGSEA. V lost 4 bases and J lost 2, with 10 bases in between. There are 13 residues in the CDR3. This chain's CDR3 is CSVAGSYTDTQYF. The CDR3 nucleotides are TGCAGCGTTGCGGGGTCCTACACAGATACGCAGTATTTT.

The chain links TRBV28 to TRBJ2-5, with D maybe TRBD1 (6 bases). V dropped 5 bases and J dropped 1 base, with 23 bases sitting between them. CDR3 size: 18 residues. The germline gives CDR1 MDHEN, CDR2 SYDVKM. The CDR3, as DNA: TGTGCCAGCAGTCAACGTACCCGGACAGAGGGGACCCAAGAGACCCAGTACTTC. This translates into CASSQRTRTEGTQETQYF.

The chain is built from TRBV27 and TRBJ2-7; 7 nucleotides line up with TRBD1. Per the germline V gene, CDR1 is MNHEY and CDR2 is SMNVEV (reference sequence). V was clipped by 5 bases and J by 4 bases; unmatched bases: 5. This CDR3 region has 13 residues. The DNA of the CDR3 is TGTGCCAGCAGTGGTCACAGGGGTTACGAGCAGTACTTC. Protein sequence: CASSGHRGYEQYF.

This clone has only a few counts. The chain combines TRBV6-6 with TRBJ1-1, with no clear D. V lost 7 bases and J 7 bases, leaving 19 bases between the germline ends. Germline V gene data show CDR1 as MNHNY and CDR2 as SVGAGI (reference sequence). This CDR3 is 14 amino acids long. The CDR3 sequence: CASNALWEASEAFF. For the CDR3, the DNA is TGTGCCAGCAACGCGTTATGGGAGGCCAGTGAAGCTTTCTTT.

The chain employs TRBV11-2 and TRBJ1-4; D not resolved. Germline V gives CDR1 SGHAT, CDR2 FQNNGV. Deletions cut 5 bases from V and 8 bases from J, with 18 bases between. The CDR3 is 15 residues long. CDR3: CASSPPGCIWEKLFF. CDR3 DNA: TGTGCCAGCAGCCCGCCGGGGTGCATATGGGAAAAACTGTTTTTT.

CDR3 nucleotide sequence: TGCGCCAGCAGCCGCCAAGCGGGACCTGGGGCAGATACGCAGTATTTT. This translates into CASSRQAGPGADTQYF. The V and J genes are TRBV4-3 and TRBJ2-3, with 7 bases lining up with TRBD2. Germline loops: CDR1 LGHNA, CDR2 YSLEER. Trimming cost V 4 bases and J 4 bases; bases outside gene matches: 11. CDR3 length: 16 amino acids.

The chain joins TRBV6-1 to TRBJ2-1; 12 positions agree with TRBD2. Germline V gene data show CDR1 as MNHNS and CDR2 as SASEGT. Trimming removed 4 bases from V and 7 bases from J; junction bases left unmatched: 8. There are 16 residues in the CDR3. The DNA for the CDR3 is TGTGCCAGCAGTGGTGGACTAGCGGGACCCCGAAATGAGCAGTTCTTC. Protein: CASSGGLAGPRNEQFF.

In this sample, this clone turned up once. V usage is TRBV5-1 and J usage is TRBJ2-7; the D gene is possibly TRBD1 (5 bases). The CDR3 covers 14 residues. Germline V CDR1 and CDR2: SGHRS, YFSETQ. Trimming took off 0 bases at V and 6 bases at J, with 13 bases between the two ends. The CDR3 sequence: CASSLGQGPAEQYF. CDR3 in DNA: TGCGCCAGCAGCTTGGGGCAGGGTCCGGCCGAGCAGTACTTC.

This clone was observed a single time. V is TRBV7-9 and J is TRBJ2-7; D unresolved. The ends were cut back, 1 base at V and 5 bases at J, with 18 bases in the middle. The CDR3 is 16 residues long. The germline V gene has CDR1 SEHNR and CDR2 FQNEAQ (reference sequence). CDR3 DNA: TGTGCCAGCAGCTTAGGTTTTGGGCAGGCCCCCCACGAGCAGTACTTC. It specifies CASSLGFGQAPHEQYF. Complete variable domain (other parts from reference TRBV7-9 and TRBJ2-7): DTGVSQNPRHKITKRGQNVTFRCDPISEHNRLYWYRQTLGQGPEFLTYFQNEAQLEKSRLLSDRFSAERPKGSFSTLEIQRTEQGDSAMYLCASSLGFGQAPHEQYFGPGTRLTVT.

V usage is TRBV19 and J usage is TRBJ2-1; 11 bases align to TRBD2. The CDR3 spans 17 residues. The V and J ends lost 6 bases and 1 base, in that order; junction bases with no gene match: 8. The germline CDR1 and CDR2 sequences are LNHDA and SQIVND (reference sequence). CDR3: CASRDPLAGGSYNEQFF. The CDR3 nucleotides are TGTGCCAGTAGGGATCCCTTAGCGGGAGGGTCCTACAATGAGCAGTTCTTC.

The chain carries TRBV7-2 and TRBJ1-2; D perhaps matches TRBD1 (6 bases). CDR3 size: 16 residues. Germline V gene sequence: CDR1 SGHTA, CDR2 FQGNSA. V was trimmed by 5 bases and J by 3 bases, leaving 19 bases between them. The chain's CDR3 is CASSLPGRDTYYGYTF. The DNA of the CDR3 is TGTGCCAGCAGCCTTCCCGGCCGGGACACCTACTATGGCTACACCTTC.